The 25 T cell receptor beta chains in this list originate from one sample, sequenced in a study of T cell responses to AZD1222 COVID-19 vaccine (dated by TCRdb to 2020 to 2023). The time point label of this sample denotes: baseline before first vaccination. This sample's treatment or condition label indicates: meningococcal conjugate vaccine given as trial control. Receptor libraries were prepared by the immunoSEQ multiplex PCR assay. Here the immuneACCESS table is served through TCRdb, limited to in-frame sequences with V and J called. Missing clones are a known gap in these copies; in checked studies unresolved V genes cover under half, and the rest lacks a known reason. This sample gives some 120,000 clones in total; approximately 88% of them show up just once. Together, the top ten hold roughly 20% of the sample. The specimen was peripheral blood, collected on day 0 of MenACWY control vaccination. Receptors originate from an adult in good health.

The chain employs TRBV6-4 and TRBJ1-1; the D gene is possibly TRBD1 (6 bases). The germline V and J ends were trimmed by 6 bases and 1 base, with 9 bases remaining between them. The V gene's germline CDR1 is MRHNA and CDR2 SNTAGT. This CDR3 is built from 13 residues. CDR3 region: CASRKGGNTEAFF. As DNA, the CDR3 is TGTGCCAGCAGGAAGGGGGGGAACACTGAAGCTTTCTTT.

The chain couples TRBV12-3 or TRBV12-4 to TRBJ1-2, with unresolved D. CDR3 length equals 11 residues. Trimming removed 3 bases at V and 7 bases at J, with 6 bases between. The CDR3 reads CASSFWGGYTF. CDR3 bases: TGTGCCAGCAGTTTCTGGGGTGGCTACACCTTC.

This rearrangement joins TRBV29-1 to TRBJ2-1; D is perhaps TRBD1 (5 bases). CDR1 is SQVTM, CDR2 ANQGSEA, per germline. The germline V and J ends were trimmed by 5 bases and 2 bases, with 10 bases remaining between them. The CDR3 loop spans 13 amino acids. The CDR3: CSVRQLTYNEQFF. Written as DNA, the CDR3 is TGCAGCGTTAGACAGCTGACCTACAATGAGCAGTTCTTC.

CDR3 DNA: TGCGCCAGCAGACCTGGACAGGGGGGGAATGAGCAGTTCTTC. This gives the protein CASRPGQGGNEQFF. This rearrangement joins TRBV5-1 to TRBJ2-1, with 10 bases lining up with TRBD1. Germline V gene data show CDR1 as SGHRS and CDR2 as YFSETQ. The CDR3 consists of 14 residues. With V trimmed by 5 bases and J by 7 bases, 6 bases remained unmatched.

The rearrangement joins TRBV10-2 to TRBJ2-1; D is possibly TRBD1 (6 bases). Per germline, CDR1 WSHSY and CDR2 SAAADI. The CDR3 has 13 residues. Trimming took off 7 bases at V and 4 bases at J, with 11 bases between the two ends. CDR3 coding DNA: TGCGCCAGCACTGAAACAGGGTACAATGAGCAGTTCTTC. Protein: CASTETGYNEQFF.

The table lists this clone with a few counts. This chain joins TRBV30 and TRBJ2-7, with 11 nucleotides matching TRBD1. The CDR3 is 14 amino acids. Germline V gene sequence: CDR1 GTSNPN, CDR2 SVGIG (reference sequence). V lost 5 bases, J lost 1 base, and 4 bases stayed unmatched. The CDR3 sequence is CAWEDRGRSYEQYF. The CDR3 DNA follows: TGTGCCTGGGAGGACAGGGGGCGATCCTACGAGCAGTACTTC. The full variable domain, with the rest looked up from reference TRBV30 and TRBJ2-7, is SQTIHQWPATLVQPVGSPLSLECTVEGTSNPNLYWYRQAAGRGLQLLFYSVGIGQISSEVPQNLSASRPQDRQFILSSKKLLLSDSGFYLCAWEDRGRSYEQYFGPGTRLTVT.

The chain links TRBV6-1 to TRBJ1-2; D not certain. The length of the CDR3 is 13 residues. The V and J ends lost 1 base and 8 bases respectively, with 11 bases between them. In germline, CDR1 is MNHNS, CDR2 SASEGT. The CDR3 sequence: CASSEGSLGGYTF. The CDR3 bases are TGTGCCAGCAGTGAAGGGTCGTTAGGGGGCTACACCTTC.

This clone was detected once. The CDR3 region has the DNA TGCAGCGTTGAGGACAGTAACTATGGCTACACCTTC. Its translation is CSVEDSNYGYTF. The chain employs TRBV29-1 and TRBJ1-2, with a weak D call TRBD1 (6 bases). The V and J ends lost 3 bases and 1 base respectively, with 6 bases between them. CDR3 length: 12 amino acids. The germline V gene has CDR1 SQVTM and CDR2 ANQGSEA.

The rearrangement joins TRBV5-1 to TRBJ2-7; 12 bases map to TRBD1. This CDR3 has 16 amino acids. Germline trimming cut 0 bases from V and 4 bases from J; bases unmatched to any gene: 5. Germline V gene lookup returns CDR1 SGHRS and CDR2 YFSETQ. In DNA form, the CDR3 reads TGCGCCAGCAGCTTGGCCTGGGACAGGGGGCAATACGAGCAGTACTTC. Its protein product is CASSLAWDRGQYEQYF.

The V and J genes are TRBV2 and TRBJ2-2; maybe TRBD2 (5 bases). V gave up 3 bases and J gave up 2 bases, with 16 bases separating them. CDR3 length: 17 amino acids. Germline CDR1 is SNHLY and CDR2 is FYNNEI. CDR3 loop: CASSDRTPKVNTGELFF. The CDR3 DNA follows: TGTGCCAGCAGTGATCGGACTCCGAAAGTCAACACCGGGGAGCTGTTTTTT.

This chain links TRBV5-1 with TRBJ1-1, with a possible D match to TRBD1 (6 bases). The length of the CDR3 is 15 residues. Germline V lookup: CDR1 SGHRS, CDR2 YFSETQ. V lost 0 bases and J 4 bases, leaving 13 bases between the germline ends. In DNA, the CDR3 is TGCGCCAGCAGCTTGGCGGGGACCAGGGGCACTGAAGCTTTCTTT. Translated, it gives CASSLAGTRGTEAFF.

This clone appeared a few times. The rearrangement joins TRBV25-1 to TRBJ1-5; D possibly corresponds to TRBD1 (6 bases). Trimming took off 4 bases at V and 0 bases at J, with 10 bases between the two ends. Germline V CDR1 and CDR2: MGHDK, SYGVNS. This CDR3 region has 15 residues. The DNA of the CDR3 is TGTGCCAGCAGTGGGGGACACCTTAGCAATCAGCCCCAGCATTTT. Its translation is CASSGGHLSNQPQHF. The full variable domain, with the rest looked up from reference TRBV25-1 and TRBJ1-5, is EADIYQTPRYLVIGTGKKITLECSQTMGHDKMYWYQQDPGMELHLIHYSYGVNSTEKGDLSSESTVSRIRTEHFPLTLESARPSHTSQYLCASSGGHLSNQPQHFGDGTRLSIL.

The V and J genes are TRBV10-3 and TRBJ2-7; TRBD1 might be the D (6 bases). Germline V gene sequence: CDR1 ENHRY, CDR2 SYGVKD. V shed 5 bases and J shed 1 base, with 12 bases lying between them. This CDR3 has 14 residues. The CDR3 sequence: CAISPGHPSYEQYF. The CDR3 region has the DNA TGTGCCATCAGTCCGGGACATCCTTCCTACGAGCAGTACTTC.

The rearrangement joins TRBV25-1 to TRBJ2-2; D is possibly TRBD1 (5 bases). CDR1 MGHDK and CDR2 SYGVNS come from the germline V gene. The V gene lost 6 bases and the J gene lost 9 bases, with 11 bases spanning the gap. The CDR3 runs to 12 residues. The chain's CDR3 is CASRSSGRELFF. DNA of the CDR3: TGTGCCAGCAGAAGTTCAGGGCGGGAGCTGTTTTTT.

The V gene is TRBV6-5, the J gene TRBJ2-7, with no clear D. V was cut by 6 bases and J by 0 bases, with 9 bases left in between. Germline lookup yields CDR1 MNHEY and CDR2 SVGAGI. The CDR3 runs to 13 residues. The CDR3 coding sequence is TGTGCCAGCAGGTACGTCGTCTCCTACGAGCAGTACTTC. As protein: CASRYVVSYEQYF.

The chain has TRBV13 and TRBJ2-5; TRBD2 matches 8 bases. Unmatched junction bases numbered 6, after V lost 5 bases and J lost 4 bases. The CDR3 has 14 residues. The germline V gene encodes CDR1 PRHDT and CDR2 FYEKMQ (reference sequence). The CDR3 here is CASSRGTRVETQYF. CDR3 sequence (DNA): TGTGCCAGCAGCCGAGGGACTAGGGTAGAGACCCAGTACTTC.

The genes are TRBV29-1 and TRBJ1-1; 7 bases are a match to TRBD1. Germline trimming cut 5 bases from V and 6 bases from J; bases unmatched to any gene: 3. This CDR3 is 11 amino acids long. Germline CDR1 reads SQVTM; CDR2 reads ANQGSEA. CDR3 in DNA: TGCAGCGTTCAGGGGGGAGCTGAAGCTTTCTTT. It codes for CSVQGGAEAFF.

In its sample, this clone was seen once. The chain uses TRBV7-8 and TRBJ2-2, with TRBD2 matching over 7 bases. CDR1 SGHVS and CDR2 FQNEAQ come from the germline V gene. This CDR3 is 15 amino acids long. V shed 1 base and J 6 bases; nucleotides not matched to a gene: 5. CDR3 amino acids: CASSLGTRDAGELFF. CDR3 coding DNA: TGTGCCAGCAGCTTAGGGACTAGAGACGCCGGGGAGCTGTTTTTT.

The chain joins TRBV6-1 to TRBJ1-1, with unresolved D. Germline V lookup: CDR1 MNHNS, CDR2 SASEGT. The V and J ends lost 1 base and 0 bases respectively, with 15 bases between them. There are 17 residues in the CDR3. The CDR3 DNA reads TGTGCCAGCAGTGAAGGCAGGCGGCCATCCTTGAACACTGAAGCTTTCTTT. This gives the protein CASSEGRRPSLNTEAFF.

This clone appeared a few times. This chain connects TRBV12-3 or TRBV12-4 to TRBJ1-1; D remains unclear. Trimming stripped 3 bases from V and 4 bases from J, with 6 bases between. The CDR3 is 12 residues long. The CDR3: CASSFLRTEAFF. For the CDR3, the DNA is TGTGCCAGCAGTTTCCTGCGCACTGAAGCTTTCTTT.

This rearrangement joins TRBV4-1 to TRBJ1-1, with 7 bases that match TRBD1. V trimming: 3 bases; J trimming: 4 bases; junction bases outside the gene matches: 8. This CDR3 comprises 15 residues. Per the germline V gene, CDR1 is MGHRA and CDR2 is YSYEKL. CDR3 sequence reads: CASSQGDSRGTEAFF. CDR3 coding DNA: TGCGCCAGCAGCCAGGGGGACAGTCGCGGCACTGAAGCTTTCTTT.

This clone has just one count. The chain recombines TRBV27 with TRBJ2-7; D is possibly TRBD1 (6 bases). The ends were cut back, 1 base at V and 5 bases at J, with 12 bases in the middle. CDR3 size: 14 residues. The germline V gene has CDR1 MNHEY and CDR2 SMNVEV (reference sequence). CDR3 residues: CASSLYRETNEQYF. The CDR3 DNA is TGTGCCAGCAGTTTATACAGGGAGACCAACGAGCAGTACTTC.

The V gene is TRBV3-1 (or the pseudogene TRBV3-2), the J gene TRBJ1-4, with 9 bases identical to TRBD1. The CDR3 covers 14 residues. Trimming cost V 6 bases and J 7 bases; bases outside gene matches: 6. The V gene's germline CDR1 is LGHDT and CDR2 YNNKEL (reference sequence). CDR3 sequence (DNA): TGTGCCAGCAGATCAGGGACAGGGTCTGAAAAACTGTTTTTT. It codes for CASRSGTGSEKLFF.

The CDR3 region is CASSANRDRGNEQFF. CDR3 nucleotides: TGCGCCAGCAGCGCCAACCGGGACAGGGGGAATGAGCAGTTCTTC. V and J are TRBV5-1 and TRBJ2-1; 11 nucleotides align to TRBD1. Trimming at V came to 4 bases and at J to 7 bases, leaving 7 bases not matched to a gene. In germline, CDR1 is SGHRS, CDR2 YFSETQ. CDR3 length equals 15 residues.

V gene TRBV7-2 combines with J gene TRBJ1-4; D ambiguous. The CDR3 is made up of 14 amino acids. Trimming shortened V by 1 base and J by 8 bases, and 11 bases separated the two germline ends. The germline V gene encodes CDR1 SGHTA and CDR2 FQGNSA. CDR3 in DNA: TGTGCCAGCAGCTTAGGAAGGTACGGAGAAAAACTGTTTTTT. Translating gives CASSLGRYGEKLFF.